This T cell receptor beta chain was captured in a study of cytomegalovirus exposure and HLA in healthy donors. Study observations and caveats: CMV antigen specificity of a few CMV-associated chains was confirmed in vitro.

About this clone itself: The antigen remains unidentified.

Trimming took 5 bases from V and 3 from J, leaving 13 bases between them. The V gene's germline CDR1 is SGHAT and CDR2 FQNNGV. There are 14 residues in the CDR3. The assay was immunoSEQ multiplex PCR, and TCRdb's table has in-frame clones only and misses some. The repertoire includes approximately 150,000 clones, approximately 91% of them detected once, and 3.3% sits in the top ten. The chain joins TRBV11-2 to TRBJ1-1; weak D call: TRBD1 (6 bases). The sequence was collected from a woman in her late teens or twenties in good health and CMV-seropositive. Sequences were obtained from PBMCs. The CDR3 nucleotides are TGTGCCAGCAGCGGACGACAGGCGGACACTGAAGCTTTCTTT. Its protein product is CASSGRQADTEAFF.